This paragraph covers one T cell receptor (beta chain) sequence. Its target is not known. The V segment lost 8 bases and the J segment 0 bases; nucleotides outside the gene matches: 17. CDR1 SQVTM and CDR2 ANQGSEA come from the germline V gene. CDR3 length: 17 residues. These data belong to a study of shared clonotypes between healthy human individuals. Overall study: Each donor's CD8 memory used one plate, CD8 naive two, each CD4 subset three.

Sequenced by immunoSEQ multiplex PCR; TCRdb stores in-frame clones only, minus some. The sample has around 1.9 million clones, approximately 92% seen once; the top ten hold more than 1.5%. General study points: Larger richness was generally estimated for naive than memory subsets.

Naive CD8 isolation took CD45RO-negative cells positively selected for CCR7 and excluded terminally differentiated effector memory CD45RA+ cells. Among the donors, all were Caucasian adults who lived in Nashville, Tennessee. The chain joins TRBV29-1 to TRBJ2-7; TRBD2 matches 9 bases. The sequence was obtained from a man aged 18 to 35 in good health. Some clones in this sample may be carry-over from other donors' samples. Specimen: naive CD8+ T cells from PBMCs. The CDR3 region is CSLSGTSLFSISYEQYF. The CDR3 coding sequence is TGCAGCTTATCCGGGACTAGCCTATTTAGTATCTCCTACGAGCAGTACTTC.